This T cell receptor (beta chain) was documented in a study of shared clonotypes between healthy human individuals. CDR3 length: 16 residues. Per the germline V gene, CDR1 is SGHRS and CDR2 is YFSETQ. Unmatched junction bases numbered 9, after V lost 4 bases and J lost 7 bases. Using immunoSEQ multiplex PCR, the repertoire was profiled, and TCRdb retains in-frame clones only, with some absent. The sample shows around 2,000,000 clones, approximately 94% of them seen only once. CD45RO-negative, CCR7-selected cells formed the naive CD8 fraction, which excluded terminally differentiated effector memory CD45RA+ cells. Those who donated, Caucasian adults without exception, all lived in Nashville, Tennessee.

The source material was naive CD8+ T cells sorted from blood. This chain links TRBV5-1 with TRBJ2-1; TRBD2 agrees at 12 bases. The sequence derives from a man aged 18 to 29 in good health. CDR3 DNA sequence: TGCGCCAGCAGCCAAACGACTAGCGGGAGTGTTAATGAGCAGTTCTTC. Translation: CASSQTTSGSVNEQFF. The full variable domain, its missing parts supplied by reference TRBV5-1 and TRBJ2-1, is KAGVTQTPRYLIKTRGQQVTLSCSPISGHRSVSWYQQTPGQGLQFLFEYFSETQRNKGNFPGRFSGRQFSNSRSEMNVSTLELGDSALYLCASSQTTSGSVNEQFFGPGTRLTVL.